A selection of T cell receptor beta chains follows, all from one sample in a study of blood T cell repertoires in COVID-19. Sequenced by immunoSEQ multiplex PCR; TCRdb stores in-frame clones only, minus some. The data contain about 130,000 clones, around 85% of them singletons. Sequenced: peripheral blood. All receptors derive from a woman aged 45 to 65 who had recovered from COVID-19. Each CDR3 is given with its conserved first and last residue. D genes are given only for firm matches. The size entry is marked missing in some rows and otherwise reads once, few, many or a size class.

clone_size | d_call | j_call | v_call | cdr3_nt | cdr3_aa
- | - | TRBJ1-1 | TRBV7-9 | TGTGCCAGCAGCTTAGGGACAGATGAAGCTTTCTTT | CASSLGTDEAFF
once | TRBD1 | TRBJ2-2 | TRBV11-2 | TGTGCCAGCAGAACTACTAGGGGACAGGGGGCAACCGGGGAGCTGTTTTTT | CASRTTRGQGATGELFF
- | TRBD2 | TRBJ2-1 | TRBV5-4 | TGTGCCAGCAGCCTAGCGGTGACGAGCAATGAGCAGTTCTTC | CASSLAVTSNEQFF
- | - | TRBJ1-2 | TRBV11-3 | TGTGCCAGCAGCTTGCAGACTAACTATGGCTACACCTTC | CASSLQTNYGYTF
- | - | TRBJ1-3 | TRBV7-8 | TGTGCCAGCAGCCGCGACAGGTCCGTCTCTGGAAACACCATATATTTT | CASSRDRSVSGNTIYF
- | - | TRBJ2-3 | TRBV7-2 | TGTGCCAGCAGCTTGCTTCCCGGACTAGGGGGAGATACGCAGTATTTT | CASSLLPGLGGDTQYF
- | TRBD2 | TRBJ2-1 | TRBV19 | TGTGCCAGTAGTATCCTCAGCGGGAGCTCCTACAATGAGCAGTTCTTC | CASSILSGSSYNEQFF
- | TRBD1 | TRBJ1-3 | TRBV9 | TGTGCCAGCAGCGCGGACAGGGTGGGAAACACCATATATTTT | CASSADRVGNTIYF
- | - | TRBJ2-1 | TRBV29-1 | TGCAGCGTTATGGGGCAGGCCTACAATGAGCAGTTCTTC | CSVMGQAYNEQFF
- | TRBD1 | TRBJ1-5 | TRBV11-3 | TGTGCCAGCAGCAGAGACAGGGATCAGCCCCAGCATTTT | CASSRDRDQPQHF
- | - | TRBJ2-7 | TRBV6-5 | TGTGCCAGCAGTTACTCGAGTGGGGGCGCTTACGAGCAGTACTTC | CASSYSSGGAYEQYF
- | TRBD2 | TRBJ2-3 | TRBV9 | TGTGCCAGCAGCTCTAGAGCGGGGGCTAGCACAGATACGCAGTATTTT | CASSSRAGASTDTQYF
- | TRBD1 | TRBJ2-7 | TRBV30 | TGTGCCTCTTCGACAGGGCTAACCTACGAGCAGTACTTC | CASSTGLTYEQYF
once | - | TRBJ2-2 | TRBV9 | TGTGCCAGCAGCGTCCGCAGCCGCGGGGACACCGGGGAGCTGTTTTTT | CASSVRSRGDTGELFF
- | - | TRBJ1-2 | TRBV2 | TGTGCCAGCAGTGAAAGGGGAGGGAACTATGGCTACACCTTC | CASSERGGNYGYTF
- | TRBD1 | TRBJ1-2 | TRBV15 | TGTGCCACCAGCAGGTACGGACAGGGCCGTAACTATGGCTACACCTTC | CATSRYGQGRNYGYTF
many | - | TRBJ2-1 | TRBV29-1 | TGCAGCGCTTCTCGCGGTAGCGACAATGAGCAGTTCTTC | CSASRGSDNEQFF
- | - | TRBJ1-1 | TRBV9 | TGTGCCAGCAGCGTAGACGGGAGTGGGACTGAAGCTTTCTTT | CASSVDGSGTEAFF
- | TRBD1 | TRBJ1-2 | TRBV30 | TGTGCCTGGAGTGTCCCAGGGGGGAATGGCTACACCTTC | CAWSVPGGNGYTF
- | - | TRBJ2-2 | TRBV29-1 | TGCAGCGCCCGCAGGGGTTTGGCCGGGGAGCTGTTTTTT | CSARRGLAGELFF
once | TRBD2 | TRBJ2-2 | TRBV7-8 | TGTGCCAGCAGCCCGAATGGGGGTTGGGCTAGCGGCCCTTTT | CASSPNGGWASGPF
- | - | TRBJ1-2 | TRBV7-2 | TGTGCCAGCAGCTCCTGGGTGGACACTTATAACTATGGCTACACCTTC | CASSSWVDTYNYGYTF
few | - | TRBJ1-1 | TRBV5-5 | TGTGCCAGCAGTTTCGTGGAGTATGCTGAAGCTTTCTTT | CASSFVEYAEAFF
- | - | TRBJ1-1 | TRBV19 | TGTGCCAGTAGTCGGTCCTCTCCCACTGAAGCTTTCTTT | CASSRSSPTEAFF
- | - | TRBJ1-6 | TRBV23-1 | TGCGCCAGCAGTCAATCGATCGGAGTACCTCTCTATAATTCACCCCTCCACTTT | CASSQSIGVPLYNSPLHF
- | - | TRBJ2-5 | TRBV4-1 | TGCGCCAGCAGCCAAGTTACGCGAACCTTATACTTC | CASSQVTRTLYF
- | TRBD2 | TRBJ2-2 | TRBV13 | TGTGCCAGCAGACGGCGGGAGGGCAGGATAGCGAACACCGGGGAGCTGTTTTTT | CASRRREGRIANTGELFF
- | - | TRBJ2-7 | TRBV7-9 | TGTGCCAGCAGCTTTGCGGGGCGTGAGGAGCAGTACTTC | CASSFAGREEQYF
- | TRBD1 | TRBJ2-7 | TRBV2 | TGTGCCAGCAGACCGGACAGGGGGGAGCAGTACTTC | CASRPDRGEQYF
- | - | TRBJ2-7 | TRBV2 | TGTGCCAGCAGTGAGGAGGAGACCCTCGCTCGGTACTTC | CASSEEETLARYF
- | - | TRBJ2-1 | TRBV7-3 | TGTGCCAGCAGCATTCAACAGAACAATGAGCAGTTCTTC | CASSIQQNNEQFF
- | - | TRBJ1-1 | TRBV7-2 | TGTGCCAGCAGCTTATTTGAGGGTAGCACTGAAGCTTTCTTT | CASSLFEGSTEAFF
few | TRBD1 | TRBJ2-7 | TRBV29-1 | TGCAGCGTTTTATGGGACAGGGCATACGAGCAGTACTTC | CSVLWDRAYEQYF
- | TRBD2 | TRBJ2-3 | TRBV6-4 | TGTGCCAGCAGTGATACCGGGGGGGCCACAGATACGCAGTATTTT | CASSDTGGATDTQYF
- | - | TRBJ1-5 | TRBV19 | TGTGCCAGTAGCACAACAGGGCCCCATCAGCCCCAGCATTTT | CASSTTGPHQPQHF
- | TRBD2 | TRBJ2-3 | TRBV24-1 | TGTGCCACCAGTGATTTCGGGCGGGAGCTCGATACGCAGTATTTT | CATSDFGRELDTQYF
- | TRBD1 | TRBJ2-7 | TRBV3-1/TRBV3-2 | TGTGCCAGCAGCCAAGAGGGGGACAGGGATTGTTGCGAGCAGTACTTC | CASSQEGDRDCCEQYF
- | TRBD1 | TRBJ2-3 | TRBV2 | TGTGCCAGCAGTAAAAGGACAGGGGAAGATACGCAGTATTTT | CASSKRTGEDTQYF
once | - | TRBJ1-1 | TRBV18 | TGTGCCAGCTCACAGGGGGGGAGCACTGAAGCTTTCTTT | CASSQGGSTEAFF
- | - | TRBJ2-7 | TRBV7-2 | TGTGCCAGCAGCAAAGGACTGGGTTCCTACGAGCAGTACTTC | CASSKGLGSYEQYF
- | - | TRBJ2-5 | TRBV18 | TGTGCCAGCTCACCAAGACAGGCCGCTGGGGGTGAGACCCAGTACTTC | CASSPRQAAGGETQYF
few | - | TRBJ1-1 | TRBV11-2 | TGTGCCAGCAGCTTAGTACGGGGGGCCGAAGCTTTCTTT | CASSLVRGAEAFF
- | TRBD1 | TRBJ2-3 | TRBV11-3 | TGTGCCAGCAGCCCCGGGACAGTTCCTAGCACAGATACGCAGTATTTT | CASSPGTVPSTDTQYF
- | - | TRBJ2-3 | TRBV7-8 | TGTGCCAGCAGCTTGAGGGGGAAGTCAGAGCCAGATACGCAGTATTTT | CASSLRGKSEPDTQYF
- | - | TRBJ2-3 | TRBV5-4 | TGTGCCAGCAGCGAGCCCCGGAGCGCAGATACGCAGTATTTT | CASSEPRSADTQYF
- | TRBD2 | TRBJ2-4 | TRBV14 | TGTGCCAGCAGCCAAGCGGGAGGGGGCATTCAGTACTTC | CASSQAGGGIQYF
- | TRBD2 | TRBJ2-1 | TRBV2 | TGTGCCAGCGGAGGGGCTAGCGGGAGAATCGCCTACAATGAGCAGTTCTTC | CASGGASGRIAYNEQFF
- | - | TRBJ1-1 | TRBV9 | TGTGCCAGCAGCGTAACCGGAGGAAACACTGAAGCTTTCTTT | CASSVTGGNTEAFF
- | - | TRBJ1-5 | TRBV28 | TGTGCCAGCAGTCCCCTATATCCTAGCCAGCCCCAGCATTTT | CASSPLYPSQPQHF
- | TRBD2 | TRBJ2-5 | TRBV2 | TGTGCCAGCAGGACTAGCAGGGAGACCCAGTACTTC | CASRTSRETQYF